This TCR beta chain is drawn from a study of T-cell reconstitution after alpha-beta-depleted transplantation in children. Construction of the TCRbeta library involved unique molecular identifiers. TCRdb passed the PCR reads through MiXCR, listing each CDR3 protein once. In the table there are hundreds of thousands of distinct CDR3 sequences, about 25% of which are singletons. Germline V gene lookup returns CDR1 MDHEN and CDR2 SYDVKM. With 7 bases removed from V and 3 bases from J, the gap between germline ends came to 13 bases. The CDR3 contains 13 residues. The chain employs TRBV28 and TRBJ2-7; possibly TRBD1 for D (5 bases). The TCR sequence derives from a girl aged 2 to 9 with Fanconi anemia, due to receive a stem cell transplant. This specimen consisted of PBMCs, obtained before TCRalphabeta/CD19-depleted stem cell transplant. The CDR3 DNA follows: TGTGCCAGCATTAAAGACAGACGCTACGAGCAGTACTTC. This translates into CASIKDRRYEQYF.